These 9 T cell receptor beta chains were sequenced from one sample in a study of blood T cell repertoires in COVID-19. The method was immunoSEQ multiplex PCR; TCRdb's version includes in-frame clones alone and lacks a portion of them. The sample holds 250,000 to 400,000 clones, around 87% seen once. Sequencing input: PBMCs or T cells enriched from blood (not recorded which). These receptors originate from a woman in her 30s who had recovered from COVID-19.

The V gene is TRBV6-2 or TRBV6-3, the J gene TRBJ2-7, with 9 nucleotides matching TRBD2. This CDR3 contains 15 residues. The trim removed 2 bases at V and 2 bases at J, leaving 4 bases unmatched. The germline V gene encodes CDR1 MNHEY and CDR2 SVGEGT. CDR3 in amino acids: CASSYPWTSAYEQYF. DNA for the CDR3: TGTGCCAGCAGTTACCCCTGGACTAGCGCCTACGAGCAGTACTTC.

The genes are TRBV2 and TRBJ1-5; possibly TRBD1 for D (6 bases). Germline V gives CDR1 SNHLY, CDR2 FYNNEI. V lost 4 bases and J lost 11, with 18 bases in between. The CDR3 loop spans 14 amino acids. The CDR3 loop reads CASSVGDNGVAQHF. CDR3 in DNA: TGTGCCAGCAGTGTAGGGGACAACGGGGTGGCCCAGCATTTT.

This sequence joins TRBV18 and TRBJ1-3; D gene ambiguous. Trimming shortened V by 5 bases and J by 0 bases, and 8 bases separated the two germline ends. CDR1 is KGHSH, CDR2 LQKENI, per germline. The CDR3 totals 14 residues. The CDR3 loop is CASSAASSGNTIYF. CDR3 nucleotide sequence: TGTGCCAGCTCAGCTGCGAGCTCTGGAAACACCATATATTTT.

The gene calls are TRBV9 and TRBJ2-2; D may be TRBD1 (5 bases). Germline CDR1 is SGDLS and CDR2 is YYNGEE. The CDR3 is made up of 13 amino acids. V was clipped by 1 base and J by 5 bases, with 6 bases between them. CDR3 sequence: CASSVPGTGELFF. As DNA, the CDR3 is TGTGCCAGCAGCGTACCAGGGACCGGGGAGCTGTTTTTT.

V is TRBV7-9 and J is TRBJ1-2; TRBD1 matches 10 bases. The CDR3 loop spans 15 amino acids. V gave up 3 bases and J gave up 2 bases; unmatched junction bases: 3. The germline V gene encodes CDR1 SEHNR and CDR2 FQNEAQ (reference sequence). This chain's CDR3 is CASSFRQGANYGYTF. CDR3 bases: TGTGCCAGCAGCTTTAGACAGGGGGCGAACTATGGCTACACCTTC. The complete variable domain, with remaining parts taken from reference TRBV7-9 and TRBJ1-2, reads DTGVSQNPRHKITKRGQNVTFRCDPISEHNRLYWYRQTLGQGPEFLTYFQNEAQLEKSRLLSDRFSAERPKGSFSTLEIQRTEQGDSAMYLCASSFRQGANYGYTFGSGTRLTVV.

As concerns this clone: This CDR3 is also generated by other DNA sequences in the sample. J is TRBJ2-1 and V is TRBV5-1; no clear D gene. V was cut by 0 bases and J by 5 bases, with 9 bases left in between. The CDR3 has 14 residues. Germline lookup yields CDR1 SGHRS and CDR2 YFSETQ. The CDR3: CASSLASQDNEQFF. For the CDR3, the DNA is TGCGCCAGCAGCTTGGCCAGTCAGGACAATGAGCAGTTCTTC. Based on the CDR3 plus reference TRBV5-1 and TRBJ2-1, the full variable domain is KAGVTQTPRYLIKTRGQQVTLSCSPISGHRSVSWYQQTPGQGLQFLFEYFSETQRNKGNFPGRFSGRQFSNSRSEMNVSTLELGDSALYLCASSLASQDNEQFFGPGTRLTVL.

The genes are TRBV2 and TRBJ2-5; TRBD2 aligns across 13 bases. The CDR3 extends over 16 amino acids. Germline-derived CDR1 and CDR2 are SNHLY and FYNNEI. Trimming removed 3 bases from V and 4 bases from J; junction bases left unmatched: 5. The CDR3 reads CASSDGLAGEGETQYF. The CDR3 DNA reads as TGTGCCAGCAGTGACGGACTAGCGGGGGAGGGAGAGACCCAGTACTTC.

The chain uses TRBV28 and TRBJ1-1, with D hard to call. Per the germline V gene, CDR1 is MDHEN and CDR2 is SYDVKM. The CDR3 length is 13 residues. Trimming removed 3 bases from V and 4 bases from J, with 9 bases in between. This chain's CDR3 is CASSFAGSTEAFF. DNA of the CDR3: TGTGCCAGCAGTTTTGCGGGGAGCACTGAAGCTTTCTTT.

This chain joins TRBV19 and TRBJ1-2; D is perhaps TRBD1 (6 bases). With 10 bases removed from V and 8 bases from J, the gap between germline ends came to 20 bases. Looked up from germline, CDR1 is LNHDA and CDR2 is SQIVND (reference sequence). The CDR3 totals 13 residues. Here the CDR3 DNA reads TGTGCCACGCAAGCCCACAGGGACGCCGGCTACACCTTC. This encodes CATQAHRDAGYTF.